The 31 T cell receptor beta chains reported below all come from one sample, sequenced in a study of T cells expressing NK-cell markers. TCRdb re-analyzed the 5' RACE reads; it lists each CDR3 protein once, without DNA. This table lists 120,000 to 150,000 distinct CDR3 sequences. Sequenced material: blood T cells: a sorted CD56 or NKG2C T cell subset, CD4+ or CD8+ T cells, or bulk PBMC T cells (not recorded which). The receptors were sampled from a man aged 18 to 30 in good health.

V usage is TRBV12-5 and J usage is TRBJ2-1; TCRdb outputs TRBD1, but without DNA this stays unchecked. CDR3 length: 15 residues. Per germline, CDR1 LGHNT and CDR2 FRNRAP. The CDR3 is CASGLFQGGTNEQFF.

The gene calls are TRBV7-9 and TRBJ2-7. The CDR3 spans 13 residues. Looked up from germline, CDR1 is SEHNR and CDR2 is FQNEAQ (reference sequence). The CDR3 reads CASYGLSSYEQYF.

The chain employs TRBV12-3 or TRBV12-4 and TRBJ2-2; TCRdb lists TRBD2, though no DNA is available to test this call. This CDR3 has 19 residues. The CDR3 region is CASRPRDFMGGLNTGELFF.

The chain uses TRBV27 and TRBJ2-7; absent DNA, TCRdb's TRBD1 call cannot be checked. The length of the CDR3 is 17 residues. From germline, CDR1 is MNHEY and CDR2 SMNVEV (reference sequence). This CDR3 reads CASSLLSSGGPLYEQYF.

The V call is TRBV6-5, the J call TRBJ2-5; the D gene TCRdb calls, TRBD2, cannot be checked with no DNA. Germline CDR1 and CDR2: MNHEY and SVGAGI. This CDR3 has 15 residues. CDR3 region: CASSYSMEGWETQYF.

This chain links TRBV11-2 with TRBJ2-3; checking the TCRdb D call of TRBD1 is not possible without DNA. CDR3 size: 15 residues. Germline values: CDR1 SGHAT, CDR2 FQNNGV. The CDR3 here is CASSLVQGRSDTQYF.

The chain joins TRBV28 to TRBJ2-2; TCRdb returns TRBD1, unconfirmable since there is no DNA. The CDR3 has 13 amino acids. Germline lookup yields CDR1 MDHEN and CDR2 SYDVKM. CDR3 sequence reads: CAGQPTPTGELFF.

The chain uses TRBV11-2 and TRBJ2-1; TCRdb's D call, TRBD1, is unchecked because there is no DNA. Germline lookup yields CDR1 SGHAT and CDR2 FQNNGV. CDR3 length: 17 amino acids. CDR3 protein: CASSSVQGSLVLNEQFF. Based on the CDR3 plus reference TRBV11-2 and TRBJ2-1, the full variable domain is EAGVAQSPRYKIIEKRQSVAFWCNPISGHATLYWYQQILGQGPKLLIQFQNNGVVDDSQLPKDRFSAERLKGVDSTLKIQPAKLEDSAVYLCASSSVQGSLVLNEQFFGPGTRLTVL.

The chain links TRBV25-1 to TRBJ2-1; no DNA is available, so the TRBD2 call from TCRdb remains unchecked. CDR1 and CDR2 from the germline V gene are MGHDK and SYGVNS. The CDR3 covers 16 residues. CDR3 residues: CASSGAGGSSYNEQFF.

The chain joins TRBV9 to TRBJ2-3; TCRdb picks TRBD1, but there is no DNA to check that call. The CDR3 covers 16 residues. Germline CDR1 reads SGDLS; CDR2 reads YYNGEE. The CDR3 spells CASSESGQGYTDTQYF. Filled out from reference TRBV9 and TRBJ2-3, the complete variable domain reads DSGVTQTPKHLITATGQRVTLRCSPRSGDLSVYWYQQSLDQGLQFLIQYYNGEERAKGNILERFSAQQFPDLHSELNLSSLELGDSALYFCASSESGQGYTDTQYFGPGTRLTVL.

The chain combines TRBV19 with TRBJ2-7; TCRdb's D call, TRBD2, is unchecked because there is no DNA. This CDR3 contains 13 residues. Germline V gene sequence: CDR1 LNHDA, CDR2 SQIVND (reference sequence). The chain's CDR3 is CASTTSGSTEQYF.

The V and J genes are TRBV11-2 and TRBJ2-3; TCRdb returns TRBD2, unconfirmable since there is no DNA. The germline V gene encodes CDR1 SGHAT and CDR2 FQNNGV. The CDR3 runs 16 residues. The CDR3 is CASSLNPASGRDTQYF.

The chain uses TRBV7-9 and TRBJ2-2. Germline CDR1 is SEHNR and CDR2 is FQNEAQ (reference sequence). The CDR3 has 12 amino acids. CDR3 region: CAGSSFSGELFF.

The CDR3 is CASSLDGTSPYNEQFF. V and J are TRBV12-3 or TRBV12-4 and TRBJ2-1; checking the TCRdb D call of TRBD2 is not possible without DNA. CDR3 size: 16 residues.

J is TRBJ1-2 and V is TRBV7-3; the TRBD1 assignment by TCRdb is unverifiable without DNA. Per germline, CDR1 SGHTA and CDR2 FQGTGA. The CDR3 loop spans 14 amino acids. CDR3 region: CASRSTGNDDGYTF.

V and J are TRBV11-2 and TRBJ1-2. The CDR3 is made up of 14 amino acids. The germline gives CDR1 SGHAT, CDR2 FQNNGV. The CDR3 reads CASSSRADYYGYTF.

The J gene is TRBJ2-1, the V gene TRBV7-8; the D call of TRBD1 rests on TCRdb alone, since no DNA is present to check it. There are 15 residues in the CDR3. Germline V CDR1 and CDR2: SGHVS, FQNEAQ. This CDR3 is CASSDDYLLSNEQFF.

The rearrangement uses TRBV30 and TRBJ2-6; TCRdb's D gene call, TRBD1, goes unchecked for lack of DNA. Germline CDR1 GTSNPN, CDR2 SVGIG (reference sequence). The CDR3 is 17 residues long. The CDR3 spells CAWRAGQGLSGANVLTF.

The rearrangement links TRBV5-5 to TRBJ2-2; the D gene TCRdb calls, TRBD1, cannot be checked with no DNA. The CDR3 totals 16 residues. Germline CDR1 SGHKS, CDR2 YYEKEE (reference sequence). CDR3 region: CASSLGADRGPGELFF.

The CDR3 loop reads CASLLVEAKNIQYF. The chain is built from TRBV2 and TRBJ2-4. The CDR3 runs 14 residues. The germline gives CDR1 SNHLY, CDR2 FYNNEI.

The chain employs TRBV10-3 and TRBJ2-1. Germline CDR1 ENHRY, CDR2 SYGVKD. This CDR3 comprises 15 residues. CDR3: CAISGSENLYNEQFF.

The CDR3 spells CASSYSNQETQYF. The V gene is TRBV6-5, the J gene TRBJ2-5. Looked up from germline, CDR1 is MNHEY and CDR2 is SVGAGI. This CDR3 has 13 amino acids.

The rearrangement links TRBV27 to TRBJ2-3; the D call of TRBD1 rests on TCRdb alone, since no DNA is present to check it. Germline CDR1 reads MNHEY; CDR2 reads SMNVEV (reference sequence). The CDR3 length is 15 residues. CDR3: CASSSGDRFTDTQYF.

The chain carries TRBV11-2 and TRBJ2-1; lacking DNA, the TRBD2 call made by TCRdb goes unchecked. The CDR3 totals 15 residues. Germline V gene lookup returns CDR1 SGHAT and CDR2 FQNNGV. This CDR3 reads CASSRLWGGSDEQFF.

This sequence joins TRBV3-1 and TRBJ2-1; TCRdb's D gene call, TRBD2, goes unchecked for lack of DNA. The CDR3 loop spans 16 amino acids. In germline, CDR1 is LGHDT, CDR2 YNNKEL (reference sequence). The CDR3 spells CASSLLTSGRAVEQFF.

The CDR3 is CATSREGLAGAYTGELFF. The gene calls are TRBV15 and TRBJ2-2; TCRdb proposes TRBD2, but this gene call is untestable without DNA. This CDR3 contains 18 residues. The germline gives CDR1 LNHNV, CDR2 YYDKDF (reference sequence).

This chain joins TRBV27 and TRBJ1-5; checking the TCRdb D call of TRBD1 is not possible without DNA. The V gene's germline CDR1 is MNHEY and CDR2 SMNVEV (reference sequence). The length of the CDR3 is 16 residues. The CDR3 reads CASSLSPGTGFQPQHF.

The gene calls are TRBV6-5 and TRBJ2-5; TCRdb gives TRBD2 as the D gene, but with no DNA this cannot be confirmed. Per germline, CDR1 MNHEY and CDR2 SVGAGI. There are 16 residues in the CDR3. This chain's CDR3 is CASSDYVTAGGETQYF.

The chain uses TRBV12-3 or TRBV12-4 and TRBJ1-1. This CDR3 is 16 amino acids long. CDR3 sequence: CASRPRISEMNTEAFF.

The V and J genes are TRBV27 and TRBJ2-7. This CDR3 has 11 residues. Germline values: CDR1 MNHEY, CDR2 SMNVEV (reference sequence). CDR3 protein: CASSLNHEQYF.

This rearrangement joins TRBV4-1 to TRBJ2-1; no DNA is available, so the TRBD2 call from TCRdb remains unchecked. This CDR3 comprises 14 residues. In germline, CDR1 is MGHRA, CDR2 YSYEKL. The CDR3 loop is CASSHAGGLGEQFF.